This TCR beta chain was identified during a study of PD-1 blockade in mismatch repair-deficient tumors. Using immunoSEQ multiplex PCR, the repertoire was profiled, and TCRdb retains in-frame clones only, with some absent. The sample lists approximately 100,000 clones, 82% occurring once. The CDR3 extends over 15 amino acids. Germline assignment: CDR1 SNHLY and CDR2 FYNNEI. The ends lost 1 base at V and 2 bases at J; junction bases unmatched: 4. This clone was found a few times. This TCR came from an adult with mismatch repair-deficient cancer. The sample was peripheral blood, taken about eight months after starting pembrolizumab. V is TRBV2 and J is TRBJ2-7, with 8 bases lining up with TRBD1. CDR3 nucleotides: TGTGCCAGCAGTGAAGAGGACAGGGCTCCCTACGAGCAGTACTTC. Residues: CASSEEDRAPYEQYF. The variable domain in full, completed from reference TRBV2 and TRBJ2-7, reads EPEVTQTPSHQVTQMGQEVILRCVPISNHLYFYWYRQILGQKVEFLVSFYNNEISEKSEIFDDQFSVERPDGSNFTLKIRSTKLEDSAMYFCASSEEDRAPYEQYFGPGTRLTVT.